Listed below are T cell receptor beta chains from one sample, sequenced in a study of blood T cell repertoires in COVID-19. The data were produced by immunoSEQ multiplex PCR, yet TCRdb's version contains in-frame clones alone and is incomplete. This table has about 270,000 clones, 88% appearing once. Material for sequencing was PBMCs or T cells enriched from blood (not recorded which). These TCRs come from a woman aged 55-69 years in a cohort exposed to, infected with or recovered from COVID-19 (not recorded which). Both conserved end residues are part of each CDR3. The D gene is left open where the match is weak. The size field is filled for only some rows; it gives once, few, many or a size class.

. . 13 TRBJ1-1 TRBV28 CASSSPENTEAFF TGTGCCAGCAGCTCCCCAGAAAACACTGAAGCTTTCTTT
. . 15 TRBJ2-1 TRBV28 CASSLSRVSYNEQFF TGTGCCAGCAGTTTAAGCCGGGTTTCCTACAATGAGCAGTTCTTC
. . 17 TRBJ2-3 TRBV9 CASSGSGSTPATDTQYF TGTGCCAGCAGCGGGTCCGGGAGTACGCCCGCAACAGATACGCAGTATTTT
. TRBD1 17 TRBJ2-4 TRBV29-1 CSVAGTGGFSGKNIQYF TGCAGCGTGGCCGGGACAGGGGGCTTTTCAGGCAAAAACATTCAGTACTTC
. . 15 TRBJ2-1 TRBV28 CASSPRGGAYNEQFF TGTGCCAGCAGTCCCCGAGGGGGGGCCTACAATGAGCAGTTCTTC
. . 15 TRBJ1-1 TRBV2 CASREERLGNTEAFF TGTGCCAGCAGGGAAGAGCGACTCGGGAACACTGAAGCTTTCTTT
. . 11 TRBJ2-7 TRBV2 CASSVDYEQYF TGTGCCAGCAGCGTAGACTACGAGCAGTACTTC
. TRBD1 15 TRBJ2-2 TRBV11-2 CASSLTRGLGGELFF TGTGCCAGCAGCTTAACCAGGGGGCTTGGCGGGGAGCTGTTTTTT
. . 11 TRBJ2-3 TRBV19 CASRTGAAQYF TGTGCCAGTAGGACGGGTGCGGCGCAGTATTTT
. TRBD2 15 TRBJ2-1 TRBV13 CASSSRGGGHNEQFF TGTGCCAGCAGCTCCCGTGGCGGGGGGCACAATGAGCAGTTCTTC
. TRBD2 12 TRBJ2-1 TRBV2 CARSGTSGSRIF TGTGCCAGGTCCGGGACTAGCGGGAGCCGGATCTTC
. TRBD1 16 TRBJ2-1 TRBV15 CATSRKTGGSYNEQFF TGTGCCACCAGCAGGAAGACAGGGGGGTCCTACAATGAGCAGTTCTTC
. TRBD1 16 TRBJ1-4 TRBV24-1 CATSDPLQGATEKLFF TGTGCCACCAGTGATCCATTACAGGGGGCAACTGAAAAACTGTTTTTT
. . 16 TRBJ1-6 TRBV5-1 CASSLVAGDGNSPLHF TGCGCCAGCAGCTTGGTAGCGGGGGATGGTAATTCACCCCTCCACTTT
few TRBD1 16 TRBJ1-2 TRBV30 CAWSALGTGSNYGYTF TGTGCCTGGAGTGCTCTGGGGACAGGGAGTAACTATGGCTACACCTTC
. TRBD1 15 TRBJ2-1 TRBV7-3 CASSLGQGFYNEQFF TGTGCCAGCAGCTTGGGACAGGGTTTTTACAATGAGCAGTTCTTC
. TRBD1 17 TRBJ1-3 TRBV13 CASSSYRGPSSGNTIYF TGTGCCAGCAGCTCCTACAGGGGACCGAGCTCTGGAAACACCATATATTTT
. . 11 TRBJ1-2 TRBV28 CAAAVNYGYTF TGTGCAGCGGCAGTTAACTATGGCTACACCTTC